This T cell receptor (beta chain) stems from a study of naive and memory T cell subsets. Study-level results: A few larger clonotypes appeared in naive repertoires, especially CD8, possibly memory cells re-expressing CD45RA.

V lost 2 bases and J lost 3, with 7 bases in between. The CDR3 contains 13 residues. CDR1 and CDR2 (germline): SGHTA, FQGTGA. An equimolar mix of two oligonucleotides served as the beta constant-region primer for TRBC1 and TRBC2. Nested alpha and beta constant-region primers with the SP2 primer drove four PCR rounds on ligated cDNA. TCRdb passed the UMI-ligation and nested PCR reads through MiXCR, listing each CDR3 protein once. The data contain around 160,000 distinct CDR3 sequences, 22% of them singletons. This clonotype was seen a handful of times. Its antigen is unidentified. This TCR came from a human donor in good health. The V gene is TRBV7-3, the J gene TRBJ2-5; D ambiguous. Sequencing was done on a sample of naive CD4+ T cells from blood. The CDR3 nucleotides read TGTGCCAGCAGCTTATTCGGAGAAGAGACCCAGTACTTC. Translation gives CASSLFGEETQYF.